The clone carrying this TCR beta chain counts as medium-sized (0.01 to 0.1%). This sample is part of a study of circulating CD8 cells and anti-PD-1 response in melanoma. The QIAseq Immune Repertoire TCR panel built the libraries from approximately 15 ng of total RNA. TCRdb analysed the reads with MiXCR anew, one entry per CDR3 protein. The sample includes over a thousand distinct CDR3 sequences, 8.5% to 10% of them seen just once. From live CD3+CD8+TCRalphabeta+ cells, four PD-1 and/or TIGIT subsets were sorted. This sequence was found in a human donor with melanoma. The material was CD8+ T cells from PBMCs, obtained at baseline or after one month of anti-PD-1 therapy (not recorded which).

CDR3: CASSSDGNEQFF. In nucleotides, the CDR3 is TGTGCCAGCAGCTCTGACGGAAATGAGCAGTTCTTC. The chain uses TRBV7-3 and TRBJ2-1; D remains unclear. Germline assignment: CDR1 SGHTA and CDR2 FQGTGA. This CDR3 is built from 12 residues. Trimming took 4 bases from V and 7 from J, leaving 8 bases between them.